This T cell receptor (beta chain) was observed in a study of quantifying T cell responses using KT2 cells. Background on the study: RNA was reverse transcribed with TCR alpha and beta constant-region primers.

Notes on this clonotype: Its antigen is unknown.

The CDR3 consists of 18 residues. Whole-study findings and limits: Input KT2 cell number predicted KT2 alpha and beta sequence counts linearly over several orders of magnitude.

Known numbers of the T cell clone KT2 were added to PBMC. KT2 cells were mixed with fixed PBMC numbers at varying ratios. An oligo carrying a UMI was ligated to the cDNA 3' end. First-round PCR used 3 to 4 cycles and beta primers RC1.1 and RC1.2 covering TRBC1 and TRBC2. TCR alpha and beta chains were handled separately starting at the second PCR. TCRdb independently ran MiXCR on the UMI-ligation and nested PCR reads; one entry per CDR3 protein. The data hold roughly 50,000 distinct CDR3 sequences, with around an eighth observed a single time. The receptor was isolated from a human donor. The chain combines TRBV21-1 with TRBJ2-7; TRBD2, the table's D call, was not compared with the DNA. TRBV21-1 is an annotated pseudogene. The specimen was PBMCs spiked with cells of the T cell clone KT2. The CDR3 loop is CASSTPPSSARAPYEQYF. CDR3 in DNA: TGTGCCAGCAGCACCCCTCCCTCTAGCGCTCGGGCGCCCTACGAGCAGTACTTC.